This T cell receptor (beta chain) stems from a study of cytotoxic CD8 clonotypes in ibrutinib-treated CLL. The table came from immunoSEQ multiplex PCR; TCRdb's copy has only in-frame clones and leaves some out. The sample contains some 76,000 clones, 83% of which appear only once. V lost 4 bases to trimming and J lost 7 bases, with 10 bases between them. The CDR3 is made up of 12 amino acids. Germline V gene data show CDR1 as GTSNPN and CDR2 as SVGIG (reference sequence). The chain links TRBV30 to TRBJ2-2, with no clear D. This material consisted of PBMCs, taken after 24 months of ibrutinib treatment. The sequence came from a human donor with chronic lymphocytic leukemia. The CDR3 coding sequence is TGTGCCTGGACCGAGCAGATCGGGGAGCTGTTTTTT. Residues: CAWTEQIGELFF.